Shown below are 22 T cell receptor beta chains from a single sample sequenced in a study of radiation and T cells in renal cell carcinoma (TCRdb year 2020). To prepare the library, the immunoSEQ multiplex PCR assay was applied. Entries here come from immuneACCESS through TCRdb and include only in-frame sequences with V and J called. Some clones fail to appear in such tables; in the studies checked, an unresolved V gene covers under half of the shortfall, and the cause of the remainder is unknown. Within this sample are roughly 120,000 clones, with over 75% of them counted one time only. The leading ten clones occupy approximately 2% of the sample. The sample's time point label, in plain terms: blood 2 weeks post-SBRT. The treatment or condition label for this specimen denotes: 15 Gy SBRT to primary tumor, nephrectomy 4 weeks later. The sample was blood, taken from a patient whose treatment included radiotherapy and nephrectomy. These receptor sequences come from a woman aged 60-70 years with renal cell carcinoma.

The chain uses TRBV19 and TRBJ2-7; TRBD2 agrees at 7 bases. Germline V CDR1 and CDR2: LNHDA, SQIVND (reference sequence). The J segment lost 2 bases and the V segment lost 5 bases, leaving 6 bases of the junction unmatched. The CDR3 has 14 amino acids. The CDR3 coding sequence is TGTGCCAGTAGTCCCCGGGGGGAAACCTACGAGCAGTACTTC. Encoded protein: CASSPRGETYEQYF.

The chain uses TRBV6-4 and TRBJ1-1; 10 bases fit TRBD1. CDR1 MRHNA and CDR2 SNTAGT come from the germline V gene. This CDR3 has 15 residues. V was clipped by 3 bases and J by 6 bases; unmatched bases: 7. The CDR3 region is CASSESGTGVSEAFF. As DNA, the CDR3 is TGTGCCAGCAGTGAATCCGGGACAGGGGTTTCTGAAGCTTTCTTT.

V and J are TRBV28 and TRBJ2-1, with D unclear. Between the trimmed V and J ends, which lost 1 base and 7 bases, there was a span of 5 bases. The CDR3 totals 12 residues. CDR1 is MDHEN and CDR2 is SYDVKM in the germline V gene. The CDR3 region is CASSLLENEQFF. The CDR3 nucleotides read TGTGCCAGCAGTTTATTGGAGAATGAGCAGTTCTTC.

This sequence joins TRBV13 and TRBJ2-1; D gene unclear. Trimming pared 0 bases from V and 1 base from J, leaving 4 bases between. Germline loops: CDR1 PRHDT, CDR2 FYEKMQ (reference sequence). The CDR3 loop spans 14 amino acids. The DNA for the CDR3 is TGTGCCAGCAGCTTAGGGCAGTCCTACAATGAGCAGTTCTTC. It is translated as CASSLGQSYNEQFF.

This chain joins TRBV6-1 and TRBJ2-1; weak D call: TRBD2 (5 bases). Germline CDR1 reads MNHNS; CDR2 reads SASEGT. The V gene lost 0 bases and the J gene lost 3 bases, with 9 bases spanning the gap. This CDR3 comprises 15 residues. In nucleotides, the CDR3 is TGTGCCAGCAGTGAAGCGCTTCGGGGCTACAATGAGCAGTTCTTC. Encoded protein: CASSEALRGYNEQFF.

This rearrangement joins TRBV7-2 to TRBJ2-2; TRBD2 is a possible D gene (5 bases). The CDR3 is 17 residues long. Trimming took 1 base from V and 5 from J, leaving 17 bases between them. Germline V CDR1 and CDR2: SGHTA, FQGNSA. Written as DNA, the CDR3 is TGTGCCAGCAGCTTAGTTAGCGACATCCGGACGACCGGGGAGCTGTTTTTT. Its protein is CASSLVSDIRTTGELFF.

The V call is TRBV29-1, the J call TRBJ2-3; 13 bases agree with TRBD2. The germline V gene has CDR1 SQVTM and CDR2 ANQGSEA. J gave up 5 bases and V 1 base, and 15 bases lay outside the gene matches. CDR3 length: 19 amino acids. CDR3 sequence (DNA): TGCAGCGTTGAAGCCCCGACTAGCGGGGGGTGGGTCGTCGGAGATACGCAGTATTTT. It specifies CSVEAPTSGGWVVGDTQYF.

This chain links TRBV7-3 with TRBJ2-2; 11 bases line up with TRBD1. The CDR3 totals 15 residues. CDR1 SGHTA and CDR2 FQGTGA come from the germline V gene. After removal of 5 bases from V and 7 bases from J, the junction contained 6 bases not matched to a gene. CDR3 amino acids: CASSPRDRGNGELFF. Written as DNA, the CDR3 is TGTGCCAGCAGCCCCCGGGACAGGGGGAACGGGGAGCTGTTTTTT.

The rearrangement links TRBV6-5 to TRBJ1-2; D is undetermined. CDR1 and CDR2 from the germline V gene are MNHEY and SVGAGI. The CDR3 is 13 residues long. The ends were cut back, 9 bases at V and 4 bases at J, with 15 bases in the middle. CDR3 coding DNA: TGTGCCAGTACCGGGTCCGCGGGCTATGGCTACACCTTC. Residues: CASTGSAGYGYTF.

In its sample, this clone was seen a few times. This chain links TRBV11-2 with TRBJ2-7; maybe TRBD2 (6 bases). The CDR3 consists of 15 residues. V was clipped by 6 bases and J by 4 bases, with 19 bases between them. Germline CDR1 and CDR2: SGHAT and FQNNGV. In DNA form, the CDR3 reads TGTGCCAGCAGGACGATCCGGGAGACTGTTTACGAGCAGTACTTC. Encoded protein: CASRTIRETVYEQYF.

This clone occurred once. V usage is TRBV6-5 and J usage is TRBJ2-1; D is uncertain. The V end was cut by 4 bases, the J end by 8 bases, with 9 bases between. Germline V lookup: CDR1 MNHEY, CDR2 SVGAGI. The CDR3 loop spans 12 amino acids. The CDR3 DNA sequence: TGTGCCAGCAGTTTCTCGAACGATGAGCAGTTCTTC. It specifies CASSFSNDEQFF.

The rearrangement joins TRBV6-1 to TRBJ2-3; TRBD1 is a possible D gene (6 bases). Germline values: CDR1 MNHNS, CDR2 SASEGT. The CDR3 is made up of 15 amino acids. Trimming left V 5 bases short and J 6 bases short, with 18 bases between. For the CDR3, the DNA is TGTGCCAGCAGTCGTACGGGACACCCGACGGATACGCAGTATTTT. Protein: CASSRTGHPTDTQYF.

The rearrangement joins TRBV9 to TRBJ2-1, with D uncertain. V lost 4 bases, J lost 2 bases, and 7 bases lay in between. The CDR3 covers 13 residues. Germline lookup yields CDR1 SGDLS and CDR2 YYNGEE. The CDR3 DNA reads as TGTGCCAGCAGCCGAGAGGCCTACAATGAGCAGTTCTTC. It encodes CASSREAYNEQFF.

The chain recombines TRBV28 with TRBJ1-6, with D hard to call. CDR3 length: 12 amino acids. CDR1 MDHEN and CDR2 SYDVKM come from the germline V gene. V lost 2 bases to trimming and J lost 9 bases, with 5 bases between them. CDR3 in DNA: TGTGCCAGCAGTTTAAGGGCTTCACCCCTCCACTTT. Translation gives CASSLRASPLHF.

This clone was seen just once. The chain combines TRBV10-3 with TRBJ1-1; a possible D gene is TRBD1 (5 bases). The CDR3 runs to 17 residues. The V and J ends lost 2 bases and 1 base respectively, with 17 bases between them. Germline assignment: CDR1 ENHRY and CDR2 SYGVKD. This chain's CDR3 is CAISEMGGRRGNTEAFF. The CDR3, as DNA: TGTGCCATCAGTGAGATGGGGGGGAGGAGAGGGAACACTGAAGCTTTCTTT.

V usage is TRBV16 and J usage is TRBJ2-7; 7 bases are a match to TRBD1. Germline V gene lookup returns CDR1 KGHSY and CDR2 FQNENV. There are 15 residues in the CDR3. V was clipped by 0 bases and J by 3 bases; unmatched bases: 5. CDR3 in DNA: TGTGCCAGCAGCCAATCGGCCGACAGGGACTACGAGCAGTACTTC. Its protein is CASSQSADRDYEQYF.

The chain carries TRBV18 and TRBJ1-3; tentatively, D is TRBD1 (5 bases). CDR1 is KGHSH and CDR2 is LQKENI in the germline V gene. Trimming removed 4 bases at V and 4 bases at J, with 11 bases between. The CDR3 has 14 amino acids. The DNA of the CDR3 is TGTGCCAGCTCACAACAGGCGGTGGGAAACACCATATATTTT. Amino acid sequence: CASSQQAVGNTIYF.

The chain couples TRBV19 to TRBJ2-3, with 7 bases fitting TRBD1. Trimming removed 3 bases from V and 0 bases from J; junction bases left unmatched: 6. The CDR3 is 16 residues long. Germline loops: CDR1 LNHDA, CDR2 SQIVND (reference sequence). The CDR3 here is CASSITGAKSTDTQYF. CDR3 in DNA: TGTGCCAGTAGTATCACAGGGGCAAAGAGCACAGATACGCAGTATTTT.

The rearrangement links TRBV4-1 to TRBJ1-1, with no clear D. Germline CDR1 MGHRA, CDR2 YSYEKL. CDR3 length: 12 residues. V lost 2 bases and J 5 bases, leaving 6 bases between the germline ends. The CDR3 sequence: CASSQLGTEAFF. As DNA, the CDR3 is TGCGCCAGCAGCCAATTGGGGACTGAAGCTTTCTTT.

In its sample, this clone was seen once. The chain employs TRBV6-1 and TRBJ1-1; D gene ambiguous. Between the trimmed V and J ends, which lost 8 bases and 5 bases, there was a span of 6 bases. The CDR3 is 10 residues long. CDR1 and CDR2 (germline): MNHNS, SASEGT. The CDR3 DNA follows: TGTGCCAGCGAAAGAACTGAAGCTTTCTTT. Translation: CASERTEAFF.

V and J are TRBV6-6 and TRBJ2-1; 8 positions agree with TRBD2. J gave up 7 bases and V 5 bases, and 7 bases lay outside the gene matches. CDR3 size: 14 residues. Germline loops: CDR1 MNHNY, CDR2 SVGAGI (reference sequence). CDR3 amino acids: CASSRSGAENEQFF. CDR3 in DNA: TGTGCCAGCAGTCGTAGCGGGGCGGAAAATGAGCAGTTCTTC.

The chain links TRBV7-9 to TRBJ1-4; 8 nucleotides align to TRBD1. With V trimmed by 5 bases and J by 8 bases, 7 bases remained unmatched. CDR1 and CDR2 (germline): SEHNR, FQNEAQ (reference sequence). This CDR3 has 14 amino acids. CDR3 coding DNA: TGTGCCAGCAGCGGTGACAGGGGAGGGGAAAAACTGTTTTTT. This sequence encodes CASSGDRGGEKLFF.